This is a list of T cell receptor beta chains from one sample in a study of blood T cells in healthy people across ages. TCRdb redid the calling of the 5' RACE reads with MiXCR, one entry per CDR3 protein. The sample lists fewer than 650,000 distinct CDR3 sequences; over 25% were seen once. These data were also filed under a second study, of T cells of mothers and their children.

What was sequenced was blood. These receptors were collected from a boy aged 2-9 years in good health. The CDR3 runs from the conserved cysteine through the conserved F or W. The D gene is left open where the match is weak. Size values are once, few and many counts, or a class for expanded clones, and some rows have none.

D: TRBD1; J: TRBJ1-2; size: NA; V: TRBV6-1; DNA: TGTGCCAGCAGTGCCTTCCCTCCAGGGGGCTCGGCCTATGGCTACACCTTC; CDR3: CASSAFPPGGSAYGYTF
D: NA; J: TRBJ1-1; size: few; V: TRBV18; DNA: TGTGCCAGCTCACCACTGTTACAGGGACACACTGAAGCTTTCTTT; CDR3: CASSPLLQGHTEAFF
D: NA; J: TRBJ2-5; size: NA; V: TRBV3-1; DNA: TGTGCCAGCAGCCAAGAGGACCGCTACCAAGAGACCCAGTACTTC; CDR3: CASSQEDRYQETQYF
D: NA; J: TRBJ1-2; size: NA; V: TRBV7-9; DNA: TGTGCCAGCAGCTTCCAGATTCGTGGCTACACCTTC; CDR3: CASSFQIRGYTF
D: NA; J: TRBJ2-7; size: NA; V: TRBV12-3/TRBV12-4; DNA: TGTGCCAGCAGTTTCTCCTCATCCTACGAGCAGTACTTC; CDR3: CASSFSSSYEQYF
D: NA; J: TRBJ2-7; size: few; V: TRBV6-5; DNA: TGTGCCAGCAGCAGCAGGGGGGGGTCCTACGAGCAGTACTTC; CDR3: CASSSRGGSYEQYF
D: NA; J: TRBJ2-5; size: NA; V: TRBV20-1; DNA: TGCAAGGTGGGGGGCCGAGGAGAGACCCAGTACTTC; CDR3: CKVGGRGETQYF
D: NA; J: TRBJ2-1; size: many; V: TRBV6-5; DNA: TGTGCCAGCAGTTACGGGTACGGGAGCTCCTACAATGAGCAGTTCTTC; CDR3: CASSYGYGSSYNEQFF
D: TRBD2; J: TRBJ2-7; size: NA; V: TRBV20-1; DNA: TGCAGTGCTACCCGGACTAGCGGGAGTCTGAGCTCCTACGAGCAGTACTTC; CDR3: CSATRTSGSLSSYEQYF
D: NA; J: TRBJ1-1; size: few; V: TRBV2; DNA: TGTGCCAGCAGGGATAGGACGGCTGGCACTGAAGCTTTCTTT; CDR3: CASRDRTAGTEAFF
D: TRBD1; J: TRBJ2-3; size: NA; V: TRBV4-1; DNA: TGCGCCAGCAGCCATATAAGGACAGGGGACCCGGATACGCAGTATTTT; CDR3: CASSHIRTGDPDTQYF
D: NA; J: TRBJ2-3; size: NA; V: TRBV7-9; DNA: TGTGCCAGCAGCTTAATCTGGGGGGATACGCAGTATTTT; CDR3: CASSLIWGDTQYF
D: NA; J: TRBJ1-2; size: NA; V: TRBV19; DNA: TGTGCCAGTAGTATAGGACAGAATGGCTACACCTTC; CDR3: CASSIGQNGYTF
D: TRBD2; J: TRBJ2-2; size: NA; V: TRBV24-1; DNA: TGTGCCACCAGTGAATCCGGACTAGCTGGGGAGCTGTTTTTT; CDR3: CATSESGLAGELFF
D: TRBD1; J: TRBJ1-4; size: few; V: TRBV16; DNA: TGTGCCAGCAGCCGGACAGGTCACAATGAAAAACTGTTTTTT; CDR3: CASSRTGHNEKLFF
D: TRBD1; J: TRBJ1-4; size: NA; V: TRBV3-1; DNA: TGTGCCAGCAGCCAAAGGGGGCAGGGGGAAAAACTGTTTTTT; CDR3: CASSQRGQGEKLFF
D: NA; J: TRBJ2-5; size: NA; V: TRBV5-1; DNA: TGCGCCAGCAGCTTCCCTCTGGAGGGACAGCCCCAAGAGACCCAGTACTTC; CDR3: CASSFPLEGQPQETQYF
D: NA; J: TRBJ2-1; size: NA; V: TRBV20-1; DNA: TGCAGTGCTAGCCTCTTGAAGACGGGGCGGAACAATGAGCAGTTCTTC; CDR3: CSASLLKTGRNNEQFF
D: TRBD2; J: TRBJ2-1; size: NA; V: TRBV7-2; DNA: TGTGCCAGCAGCTTAAGCCAGCGGGGGGTCGGAGAGCAGTTCTTC; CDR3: CASSLSQRGVGEQFF
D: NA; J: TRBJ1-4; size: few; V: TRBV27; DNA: TGTGCCAGCAGTTTTGGACCGCTACTTAATGAAAAACTGTTTTTT; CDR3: CASSFGPLLNEKLFF
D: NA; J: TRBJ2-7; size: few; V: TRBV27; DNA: TGTGCCAGCAGTTTATCCCTCTCCAACTACGAGCAGTACTTC; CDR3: CASSLSLSNYEQYF
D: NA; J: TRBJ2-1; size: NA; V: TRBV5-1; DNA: TGCGCCAGCAGCTTGAGTCCCAACAATGAGCAGTTCTTC; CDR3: CASSLSPNNEQFF
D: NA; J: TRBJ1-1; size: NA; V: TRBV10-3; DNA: TGTGCCATCAGTGTACAGGGGAACACTGAAGCTTTCTTT; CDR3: CAISVQGNTEAFF
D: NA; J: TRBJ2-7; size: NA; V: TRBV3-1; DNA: TGTGCCAGCAGCCAACTCGGGGCCGAGCAGTACTTC; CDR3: CASSQLGAEQYF
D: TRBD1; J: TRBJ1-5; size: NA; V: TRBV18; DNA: TGTGCCAGCTCACCCGACAGGGAACGACAGCCCCAGCATTTT; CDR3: CASSPDRERQPQHF
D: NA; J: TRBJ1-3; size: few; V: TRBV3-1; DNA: TGTGCCAGCAGCCCCACCGGCGACACCATATATTTT; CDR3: CASSPTGDTIYF
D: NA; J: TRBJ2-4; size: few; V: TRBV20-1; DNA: TGCAGTGCCTTATTGGTGTCCAAAAACATTCAGTACTTC; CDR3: CSALLVSKNIQYF
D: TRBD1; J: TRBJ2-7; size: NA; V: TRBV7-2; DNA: TGTGCCAGCAGCTCTGACAGGGGGGGATCCTACGAGCAGTACTTC; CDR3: CASSSDRGGSYEQYF
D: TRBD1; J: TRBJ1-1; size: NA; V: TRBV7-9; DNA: TGTGCCAGCAGCTCTACAGGGGGCAAGAACACTGAAGCCTTCTTT; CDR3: CASSSTGGKNTEAFF
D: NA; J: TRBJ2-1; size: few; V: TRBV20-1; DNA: TGCAGTGCCCCCCCATCTATCTCCTCCCACAATGAGCAGTTCTTC; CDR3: CSAPPSISSHNEQFF
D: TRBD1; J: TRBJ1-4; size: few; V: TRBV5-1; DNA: TGCGCCAGCAGCCTCCGCGCAACAGGGGCAACTAATGAAAAACTGTTTTTT; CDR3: CASSLRATGATNEKLFF
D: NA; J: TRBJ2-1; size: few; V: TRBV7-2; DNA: TGTGCCAGCAGCCCATACCAAGGAAGCCACAATGAGCAGTTCTTC; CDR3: CASSPYQGSHNEQFF
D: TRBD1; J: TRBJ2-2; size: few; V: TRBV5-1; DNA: TGCGCCAGCAGCCTGACAGGGGTACGCACCGGGGAGCTGTTTTTT; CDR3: CASSLTGVRTGELFF
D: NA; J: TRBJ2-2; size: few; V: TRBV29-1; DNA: TGCAGCGTTGTAAGGATACCTAACACCGGGGAGCTGTTTTTT; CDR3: CSVVRIPNTGELFF
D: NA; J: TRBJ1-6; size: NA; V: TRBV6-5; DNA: TGTGCCAGCAGTTACTCGCGAACATTGTCACAACCCCTCCACTTT; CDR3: CASSYSRTLSQPLHF
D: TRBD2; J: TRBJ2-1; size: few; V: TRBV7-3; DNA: TGTGCCAGCAGCTTATATCCTAGCGGGGCCGCCAGCTACAATGAGCAGTTCTTC; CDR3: CASSLYPSGAASYNEQFF
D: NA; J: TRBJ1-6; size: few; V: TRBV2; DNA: TGTGCCAGCAGTGAAGCGGAAGGGCGCTCACCCCTCCACTTT; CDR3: CASSEAEGRSPLHF
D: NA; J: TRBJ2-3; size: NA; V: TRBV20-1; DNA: TGCAGTGTGCGTAGGGGAAGTCGGGATACGCAGTATTTT; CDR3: CSVRRGSRDTQYF
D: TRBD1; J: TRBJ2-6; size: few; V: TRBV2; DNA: TGTGCCAAGGGACAGCCCTCTGGGGCCAACGTCCTGACTTTC; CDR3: CAKGQPSGANVLTF
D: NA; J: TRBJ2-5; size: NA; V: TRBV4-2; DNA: TGTGCCAGCAGCCAAGGCCCCCGGCCTAGCGACTCGGAGACCCAGTACTTC; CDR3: CASSQGPRPSDSETQYF
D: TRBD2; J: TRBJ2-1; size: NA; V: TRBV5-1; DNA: TGCGCCAGCAGCTTAGGACTAGCGGGGGGTACCTACAATGAGCAGTTCTTC; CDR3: CASSLGLAGGTYNEQFF
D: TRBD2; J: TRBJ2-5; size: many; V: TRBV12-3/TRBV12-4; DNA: TGTGCCAGCAGTTTGGGCGGGGGAGGCCAAGAGACCCAGTACTTC; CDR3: CASSLGGGGQETQYF
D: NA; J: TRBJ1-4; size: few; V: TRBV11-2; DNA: TGTGCCAGCAGGCACTCACAGGGAAGGGAAAAACTGTTTTTT; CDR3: CASRHSQGREKLFF
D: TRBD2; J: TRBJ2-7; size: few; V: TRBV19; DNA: TGTGCCAGTACCGGGGGGACTCCCTACGAGCAGTACTTC; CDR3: CASTGGTPYEQYF
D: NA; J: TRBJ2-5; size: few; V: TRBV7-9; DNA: TGTGCCAGCAGTTTTAGGTTTCGGCAAGTAGAGACCCAGTACTTC; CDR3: CASSFRFRQVETQYF
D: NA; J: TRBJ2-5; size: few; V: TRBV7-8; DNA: TGTGCCAGCAGCTTAGTTAGGACTCAGGACAGAAAGTACCAAGAGACCCAGTACTTC; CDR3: CASSLVRTQDRKYQETQYF
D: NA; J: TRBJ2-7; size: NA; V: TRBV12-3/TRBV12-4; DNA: TGTGCCAACAGGGTGGGCAACGAGCAGTACTTC; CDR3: CANRVGNEQYF
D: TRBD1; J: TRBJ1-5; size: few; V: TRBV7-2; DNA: TGTGCCAGCAGCCCTGGGACAGGGTTCTGGCAGCCCCAGCATTTT; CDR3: CASSPGTGFWQPQHF
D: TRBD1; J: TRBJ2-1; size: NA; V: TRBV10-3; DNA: TGTGCCGTTCGGACAGGGGCTGTCCACAATGAGCAGTTCTTC; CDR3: CAVRTGAVHNEQFF
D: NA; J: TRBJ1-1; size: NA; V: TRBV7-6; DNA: TGTGCCAGCAGCCTCACCATCCGGGGAGGGACTGAAGCTTTCTTT; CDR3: CASSLTIRGGTEAFF
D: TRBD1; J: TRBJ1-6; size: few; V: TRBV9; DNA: TGTGCCAGCAGCGTACGGGACAGGTCTTCACCCCTCCACTTT; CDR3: CASSVRDRSSPLHF
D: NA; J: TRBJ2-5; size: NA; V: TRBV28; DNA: TGTGCCAGCAGTTTCCCCAGGGGGGGCCAGGAGACCCAGTACTTC; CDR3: CASSFPRGGQETQYF
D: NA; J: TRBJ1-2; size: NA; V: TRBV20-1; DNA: TGCAGTGCTAGAGTCGCATCTCGAAATCAAGGCTACACCTTC; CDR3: CSARVASRNQGYTF
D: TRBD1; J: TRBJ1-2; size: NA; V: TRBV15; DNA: TGTGTCACCAGCAGCTGGACAGGAAACTATGGCTACACCTTC; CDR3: CVTSSWTGNYGYTF
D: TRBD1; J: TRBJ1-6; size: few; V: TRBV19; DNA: TGTGCCAGTACCTTGGGACAGGTTAATTCACCCCTCCACTTT; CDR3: CASTLGQVNSPLHF
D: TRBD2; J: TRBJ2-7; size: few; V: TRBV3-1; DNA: TGTGCCAGCAGCCCAAGGGGGACTAGCGGGGACTACGAGCAGTACTTC; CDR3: CASSPRGTSGDYEQYF
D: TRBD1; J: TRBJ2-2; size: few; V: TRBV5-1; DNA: TGCGCCAGCAGCTTCCGGGACAGCCCGAACCGGGAGCTGTTTTTT; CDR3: CASSFRDSPNRELFF
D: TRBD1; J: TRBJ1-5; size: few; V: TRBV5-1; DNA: TGCGCCAGCAGCTTGGGGACAGGAGGTCGGAATCAGCCCCAGCATTTT; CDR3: CASSLGTGGRNQPQHF
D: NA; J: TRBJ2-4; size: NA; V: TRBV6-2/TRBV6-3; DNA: TGTGCCAGCAGTTTCCTCGGCATTCAGTACTTC; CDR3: CASSFLGIQYF